The 27 T cell receptor beta chains presented below share a single source sample, sequenced in a study of blood T cells in healthy people across ages. Combining a sample-barcoded 5' primer with a J-beta primer mix, a second PCR ran for about 7 to 11 cycles. Via MiXCR, TCRdb re-called the 5' RACE reads, giving one row per CDR3 protein. The repertoire includes around 800,000 distinct CDR3 sequences, roughly 24% of them detected once, and around 3% sits in the top ten. The sample also formed part of further work on T cells of mothers and their children.

Sequences were obtained from blood. The receptors originated from a boy aged 10-17 years in good health.

This clonotype was observed a handful of times. V and J are TRBV12-3 or TRBV12-4 and TRBJ2-1, with TRBD1 identical over 7 bases. The J call is in doubt because the DNA end fits TRBJ2-5 better. This CDR3 comprises 14 residues. The CDR3 is CASSGEGALETQYF. Written as DNA, the CDR3 is TGTGCCAGCAGTGGCGAGGGGGCACTGGAGACCCAGTACTTC.

The chain is built from TRBV19 and TRBJ2-1; D not resolved. The CDR3 loop spans 15 amino acids. The germline V and J ends were trimmed by 1 base and 1 base, with 8 bases remaining between them. Germline V gene lookup returns CDR1 LNHDA and CDR2 SQIVND (reference sequence). The CDR3 bases are TGTGCCAGTAGTATAGTAAGGGATTCCTACAATGAGCAGTTCTTC. Amino acids: CASSIVRDSYNEQFF.

There are a few counts of this clonotype. The chain carries TRBV4-1 and TRBJ1-2, with a weak D call TRBD1 (6 bases). The length of the CDR3 is 15 residues. Between the trimmed V and J ends, which lost 4 bases and 3 bases, there was a span of 15 bases. CDR1 is MGHRA, CDR2 YSYEKL, per germline. The CDR3 here is CASSPQGRGDYGYTF. CDR3 bases: TGCGCCAGCAGCCCACAGGGCAGGGGTGACTATGGCTACACCTTC.

This clonotype was seen more than once but under ten times. The chain has TRBV7-9 and TRBJ2-5; 8 nucleotides agree with TRBD1. The trim removed 6 bases at V and 5 bases at J, leaving 8 bases unmatched. This CDR3 has 14 amino acids. CDR1 is SEHNR, CDR2 FQNEAQ, per germline (reference sequence). The CDR3 loop reads CASSRQGWTETQYF. DNA for the CDR3: TGTGCCAGCAGTCGACAGGGGTGGACGGAGACCCAGTACTTC.

This clonotype was found a few times. The rearrangement joins TRBV6-5 to TRBJ2-7, with TRBD2 identical over 7 bases. Germline-derived CDR1 and CDR2 are MNHEY and SVGAGI. The J segment lost 3 bases and the V segment lost 1 base, leaving 6 bases of the junction unmatched. The CDR3 has 15 residues. The CDR3 nucleotides are TGTGCCAGCAGTTACTTGGGGGGGAGCGTCTACGAGCAGTACTTC. It translates to CASSYLGGSVYEQYF.

The chain uses TRBV28 and TRBJ2-6; D ambiguous. The CDR3 has 13 amino acids. Germline CDR1 and CDR2: MDHEN and SYDVKM. Deletions cut 8 bases from V and 3 bases from J, with 8 bases between. The DNA for the CDR3 is TGTGCCAGCGGTCAGAGTGGGGCCAACGTCCTGACTTTC. Its translation is CASGQSGANVLTF.

In the case of this clonotype: Sequence at one end of the junction differs from germline and may be a read error. J is TRBJ2-2 and V is TRBV10-3; 11 nucleotides align to TRBD1. The CDR3 runs to 18 residues. Germline CDR1 and CDR2: ENHRY and SYGVKD. CDR3 in DNA: TGTGCCATCAGGGCCGGGACAGGGGGATCGGCGAATACCGGGGAGCTGTTCTTT. Protein sequence: CAIRAGTGGSANTGELFF.

The chain recombines TRBV7-3 with TRBJ2-3; 8 nucleotides line up with TRBD2. The length of the CDR3 is 15 residues. Germline V lookup: CDR1 SGHTA, CDR2 FQGTGA. Losses at the gene ends were 0 bases for V and 4 bases for J; bases not matched to a gene: 3. The CDR3 coding sequence is TGTGCCAGCAGCTTAACAGGACTAGCTCCAGATACGCAGTATTTT. Its translation: CASSLTGLAPDTQYF. Combining the CDR3 with reference TRBV7-3 and TRBJ2-3 gives the whole variable domain GAGVSQTPSNKVTEKGKYVELRCDPISGHTALYWYRQSLGQGPEFLIYFQGTGAADDSGLPNDRFFAVRPEGSVSTLKIQRTERGDSAVYLCASSLTGLAPDTQYFGPGTRLTVL.

A single count supports this clonotype. The rearrangement links TRBV9 to TRBJ2-5, with a weak D call TRBD2 (5 bases). The DNA end is a closer match to TRBJ2-7, so the J assignment may be wrong. The CDR3 sequence is 13 residues long. Germline V gene sequence: CDR1 SGDLS, CDR2 YYNGEE. CDR3 DNA: TGTGCCAGCAGCGTAGGAGGGAACTACGAGCAGTACTTC. This sequence encodes CASSVGGNYEQYF.

The table lists this clonotype with a few counts. V and J are TRBV11-2 and TRBJ1-6; D is unresolved. The V end lost 9 bases, the J end lost 0 bases, and 18 bases lay between the germline ends. Germline V lookup: CDR1 SGHAT, CDR2 FQNNGV. This CDR3 is built from 17 residues. CDR3 sequence: CASGPTLGSSYNSPLHF. The CDR3 DNA reads TGTGCCAGTGGACCCACGCTCGGTAGCTCCTATAATTCACCCCTCCACTTT.

CDR3 bases: TGTGCCAGCAGCTCGGAAGGTGAGGCACCCTACAATGAGCAGTTCTTC. It codes for CASSSEGEAPYNEQFF. This chain links TRBV7-3 with TRBJ2-1; D gene ambiguous. Trimming took 4 bases from V and 2 from J, leaving 15 bases between them. CDR1 and CDR2 (germline): SGHTA, FQGTGA. The length of the CDR3 is 16 residues. Full variable domain (outside the CDR3, taken from reference TRBV7-3 and TRBJ2-1): GAGVSQTPSNKVTEKGKYVELRCDPISGHTALYWYRQSLGQGPEFLIYFQGTGAADDSGLPNDRFFAVRPEGSVSTLKIQRTERGDSAVYLCASSSEGEAPYNEQFFGPGTRLTVL.

A few counts support this clonotype. This chain connects TRBV20-1 to TRBJ2-1; weak D call: TRBD1 (7 bases). With 5 bases removed from V and 1 base from J, the gap between germline ends came to 15 bases. The germline CDR1 and CDR2 sequences are DFQATT and SNEGSKA (reference sequence). CDR3 length equals 15 residues. CDR3 loop: CSALAGQRSYNEQFF. CDR3 in DNA: TGCAGTGCTCTCGCGGGACAGCGTTCCTACAATGAGCAGTTCTTC.

The CDR3 protein is CASSSLRDGGRYEQYF. The CDR3 coding sequence is TGTGCCAGCAGTAGCCTCCGGGACGGTGGCCGTTACGAGCAGTACTTC. V is TRBV12-3 or TRBV12-4 and J is TRBJ2-7; D might be TRBD1 or TRBD2, each matching 5 bases. V dropped 5 bases and J dropped 4 bases, with 21 bases sitting between them. This CDR3 region has 16 residues.

This clonotype turned up a few times. The gene calls are TRBV5-1 and TRBJ2-1; 12 bases are shared with TRBD1. CDR3 length: 15 amino acids. J was trimmed by 8 bases and V by 4 bases; bases with no gene match: 7. Germline values: CDR1 SGHRS, CDR2 YFSETQ. The CDR3 DNA follows: TGCGCCAGCAGCATCGGAGGGACAGGGGGCGATGAGCAGTTCTTC. It codes for CASSIGGTGGDEQFF.

This clonotype showed up just a few times. The chain employs TRBV5-4 and TRBJ2-5; no definite D call. Trimming left V 0 bases short and J 7 bases short, with 19 bases between. Germline V gene data show CDR1 as SGHNT and CDR2 as YYREEE (reference sequence). The CDR3 loop spans 16 amino acids. DNA of the CDR3: TGTGCCAGCAGCTTGGCCGTAGGGAAAGAGGACGTGACCCAGTACTTC. Protein sequence: CASSLAVGKEDVTQYF.

This clonotype has a handful of counts. This chain uses TRBV7-9 with TRBJ1-4; 10 positions match TRBD1. Germline V CDR1 and CDR2: SEHNR, FQNEAQ (reference sequence). The CDR3 loop spans 14 amino acids. V dropped 5 bases and J dropped 6; count of bases not matched to a gene: 3. In DNA, the CDR3 is TGTGCCAGCAGCCGACAGGGGGCAGATGAAAAACTGTTTTTT. It yields the protein CASSRQGADEKLFF.

This sequence joins TRBV29-1 and TRBJ2-2; possibly TRBD2 for D (5 bases). The V end lost 5 bases, the J end lost 2 bases, and 6 bases lay between the germline ends. Germline V gives CDR1 SQVTM, CDR2 ANQGSEA. The CDR3 totals 12 residues. The CDR3 DNA reads TGCAGCGTTCGGGAAAACACCGGGGAGCTGTTTTTT. Translated, it gives CSVRENTGELFF.

Remarks on this clonotype: At one boundary the junction diverges from the germline segment, which might be a read error. J is TRBJ1-2 and V is TRBV9; 7 bases match TRBD1. CDR1 SGDLS and CDR2 YYNGEE come from the germline V gene. This CDR3 has 14 amino acids. Written as DNA, the CDR3 is TGTACCAGCAGCGCATTACAGGGGTGGTCTGGCTACACCTTC. Protein product: CTSSALQGWSGYTF.

This clonotype was counted ten times or more. The rearrangement joins TRBV12-3 or TRBV12-4 to TRBJ2-6; no clear D gene. Deletions cut 5 bases from V and 1 base from J, with 6 bases between. CDR3 length: 14 residues. The CDR3 loop is CASSEASGANVLTF. Written as DNA, the CDR3 is TGTGCCAGCAGTGAGGCATCTGGGGCCAACGTCCTGACTTTC.

The rearrangement links TRBV2 to TRBJ2-2; D possibly matches TRBD1 or TRBD2 (6 bases each). From germline, CDR1 is SNHLY and CDR2 FYNNEI. V shed 9 bases and J shed 5 bases, with 16 bases lying between them. This CDR3 is 14 amino acids long. CDR3 in amino acids: CASGGQKPTGELFF. The CDR3 DNA sequence: TGTGCCAGTGGGGGGCAGAAACCTACCGGGGAGCTGTTTTTT.

This clonotype was found a few times. V is TRBV3-1 and J is TRBJ2-1; 7 nucleotides line up with TRBD1. Germline values: CDR1 LGHDT, CDR2 YNNKEL (reference sequence). CDR3 length equals 15 residues. Trimming cost V 3 bases and J 7 bases; bases outside gene matches: 9. CDR3 region: CASSHRQGKVNEQFF. The CDR3 nucleotides read TGTGCCAGCAGCCACCGACAGGGTAAGGTAAATGAGCAGTTCTTC.

V and J are TRBV4-1 and TRBJ1-4, with D possibly TRBD1 on 5 matching bases. CDR1 and CDR2 from the germline V gene are MGHRA and YSYEKL. V was cut by 1 base and J by 3 bases, with 27 bases left in between. The CDR3 is 21 amino acids. The CDR3 loop reads CASSQGSGWVEPGGANEKLFF. The CDR3, as DNA: TGCGCCAGCAGCCAAGGATCCGGCTGGGTTGAGCCGGGGGGAGCTAATGAAAAACTGTTTTTT.

The J gene is TRBJ2-1, the V gene TRBV11-2; no clear D gene. The CDR3 has 10 amino acids. The V gene's germline CDR1 is SGHAT and CDR2 FQNNGV. V gave up 7 bases and J gave up 7 bases, with 5 bases separating them. The CDR3 loop is CASNGNEQFF. The CDR3 nucleotides read TGTGCCAGCAACGGGAATGAGCAGTTCTTC. Drawing the rest from reference TRBV11-2 and TRBJ2-1, the complete variable domain is EAGVAQSPRYKIIEKRQSVAFWCNPISGHATLYWYQQILGQGPKLLIQFQNNGVVDDSQLPKDRFSAERLKGVDSTLKIQPAKLEDSAVYLCASNGNEQFFGPGTRLTVL.

The chain is built from TRBV19 and TRBJ2-7, with TRBD2 matching 7 bases. Germline V gene lookup returns CDR1 LNHDA and CDR2 SQIVND (reference sequence). With V trimmed by 3 bases and J by 2 bases, 7 bases remained unmatched. The CDR3 loop spans 15 amino acids. The CDR3 is CASSILPSGTYEQYF. CDR3 coding DNA: TGTGCCAGTAGTATTCTTCCTAGCGGAACCTACGAGCAGTACTTC.

The genes are TRBV28 and TRBJ2-2; 9 nucleotides agree with TRBD1. J gave up 5 bases and V 11 bases, and 9 bases lay outside the gene matches. The germline gives CDR1 MDHEN, CDR2 SYDVKM. The CDR3 loop spans 14 amino acids. CDR3 amino acids: CAAGEQGATGELFF. Written as DNA, the CDR3 is TGTGCCGCCGGGGAACAGGGGGCGACCGGGGAGCTGTTTTTT.

This clonotype was seen only a few times. J is TRBJ2-7 and V is TRBV4-2; 14 nucleotides line up with TRBD2. The CDR3 has 17 amino acids. The trim removed 1 base at V and 3 bases at J, leaving 5 bases unmatched. CDR1 is LGHNA, CDR2 YNFKEQ, per germline. CDR3 protein: CASSQVVGTSGGYEQYF. The CDR3 bases are TGTGCCAGCAGCCAAGTAGTAGGGACTAGCGGGGGCTACGAGCAGTACTTC.

J is TRBJ2-4 and V is TRBV4-1; D possibly corresponds to TRBD1 (5 bases). Between the trimmed V and J ends, which lost 4 bases and 3 bases, there was a span of 19 bases. The length of the CDR3 is 17 residues. Germline-derived CDR1 and CDR2 are MGHRA and YSYEKL. The CDR3, as DNA: TGCGCCAGCAGCCTTTTTGTGACGGACAAATTCAAAAACATTCAGTACTTC. This sequence encodes CASSLFVTDKFKNIQYF.